One sample yielded the 14 T cell receptor beta chains listed below, sequenced in a study of blood T cells in healthy people across ages. The use of a sample-barcoded 5' primer and a J-beta primer mix characterized a second PCR of about 7 to 12 cycles. Each CDR3 protein is one row after TCRdb ran MiXCR on the 5' RACE reads. This sample has 750,000 to 950,000 distinct CDR3 sequences; approximately 32% occur once, and the top ten carry 10%. The same sample was also studied in work on T cells of mothers and their children.

Specimen: blood. The receptors derive from a woman aged 40 to 50 in good health.

Regarding this clonotype: A read error is possible here, since a much larger clone lies one base away. The chain couples TRBV9 to TRBJ2-6; possible D gene TRBD1, 5 bases. Germline loops: CDR1 SGDLS, CDR2 YYNGEE. There are 13 residues in the CDR3. CDR3 protein: CASEETGANVRTF. The CDR3 nucleotides are TGTGCCAGCGAAGAAACTGGGGCCAACGTCCGGACTTTC.

This clonotype has a count of ten or more. This chain links TRBV7-9 with TRBJ2-7; D is unclear. Trimming cost V 1 base and J 3 bases, with 7 bases left between them. The CDR3 is 13 amino acids. Germline V gene lookup returns CDR1 SEHNR and CDR2 FQNEAQ (reference sequence). CDR3 bases: TGTGCCAGCAGCTTAGTAGCAGGCTACGAGCAGTACTTC. It yields the protein CASSLVAGYEQYF.

This clonotype was observed a handful of times. The chain has TRBV19 and TRBJ1-2, with D unresolved. Germline V gene data show CDR1 as LNHDA and CDR2 as SQIVND (reference sequence). The V end lost 8 bases, the J end lost 4 bases, and 11 bases lay between the germline ends. The CDR3 extends over 12 amino acids. In DNA, the CDR3 is TGTGCCAGTGGTGATTGGGGCTATGGCTACACCTTC. Its protein is CASGDWGYGYTF.

The sample holds many counts of this clonotype. V and J are TRBV2 and TRBJ2-6; D is undetermined. Trimming stripped 6 bases from V and 0 bases from J, with 12 bases between. CDR3 size: 16 residues. The germline CDR1 and CDR2 sequences are SNHLY and FYNNEI. CDR3 sequence reads: CASSPGRNSGANVLTF. In nucleotides, the CDR3 is TGTGCCAGCAGCCCTGGACGGAACTCTGGGGCCAACGTCCTGACTTTC.

On this clonotype itself: This sequence may be a read error, since a much larger clone differs from it by one base. Because it lacks the conserved phenylalanine or tryptophan at the end, this CDR3 is likely a read error. This chain uses TRBV5-1 with TRBJ1-4; a possible D gene is TRBD1 (5 bases). This CDR3 comprises 15 residues. Germline values: CDR1 SGHRS, CDR2 YFSETQ. V gave up 4 bases and J gave up 8 bases, with 18 bases separating them. The CDR3 coding sequence is TGCGCCAGCAGCCTATCGGCGGGGGTGGACGAAAAACTGTTTTTG. As protein: CASSLSAGVDEKLFL.

This clonotype was seen ten or more times. V is TRBV9 and J is TRBJ2-3; no reliable D call. V dropped 3 bases and J dropped 2 bases, with 13 bases sitting between them. The CDR3 runs to 15 residues. CDR1 and CDR2 from the germline V gene are SGDLS and YYNGEE. This CDR3 is CASSAEGRPTDTQYF. The CDR3 coding sequence is TGTGCCAGCAGCGCCGAAGGACGGCCCACAGATACGCAGTATTTT.

This clonotype has a handful of counts. This chain joins TRBV7-2 and TRBJ2-7, with 9 bases that match TRBD1. V shed 5 bases and J 2 bases; nucleotides not matched to a gene: 10. Germline lookup yields CDR1 SGHTA and CDR2 FQGNSA. The CDR3 extends over 16 amino acids. The CDR3 DNA follows: TGTGCCAGCAGCCAACCCCTGAGACAGGGGGCCTACGAGCAGTACTTC. It encodes CASSQPLRQGAYEQYF. The variable domain in full, with the rest retrieved from reference TRBV7-2 and TRBJ2-7, is GAGVSQSPSNKVTEKGKDVELRCDPISGHTALYWYRQSLGQGLEFLIYFQGNSAPDKSGLPSDRFSAERTGGSVSTLTIQRTQQEDSAVYLCASSQPLRQGAYEQYFGPGTRLTVT.

The table lists this clonotype with many counts. This chain links TRBV12-3 or TRBV12-4 with TRBJ2-5, with D perhaps being TRBD1 or TRBD2 (5 bases each). There are 12 residues in the CDR3. The V gene lost 8 bases and the J gene lost 5 bases, with 12 bases spanning the gap. In nucleotides, the CDR3 is TGTGCCAGCCGGCCGGGGCGGGAGACCCAGTACTTC. Encoded protein: CASRPGRETQYF.

There are many counts of this clonotype. One end of the junction varies from germline; a read error may be responsible. J is TRBJ2-1 and V is TRBV5-1; 10 bases are shared with TRBD1. This CDR3 spans 16 amino acids. Germline values: CDR1 SGHRS, CDR2 YFSETQ. The CDR3 bases are TGCGCCAGCAGCTTGGTTGGGACAGGGGTCGTTAATGCGCAGTTCTTC. Protein: CASSLVGTGVVNAQFF.

The CDR3 region is CASSFIAGGRGNEQFF. CDR3 nucleotides: TGTGCCAGCAGTTTTATAGCGGGAGGGCGGGGCAATGAGCAGTTCTTC. The rearrangement joins TRBV6-1 to TRBJ2-1, with TRBD2 identical over 11 bases. CDR3 length equals 16 residues. CDR1 is MNHNS, CDR2 SASEGT, per germline. The V and J ends lost 5 bases and 6 bases, in that order; junction bases with no gene match: 9.

This clonotype was counted many times. This rearrangement joins TRBV7-2 to TRBJ2-7, with 10 bases aligning to TRBD2. CDR3 length: 15 amino acids. Looked up from germline, CDR1 is SGHTA and CDR2 is FQGNSA. Trimming took 4 bases from V and 3 from J; bases not matched to a gene: 6. The CDR3 spells CASSSAQRGGYEQYF. CDR3 in DNA: TGTGCCAGCAGCTCAGCCCAGCGGGGGGGCTACGAGCAGTACTTC.

This chain joins TRBV20-1 and TRBJ2-5, with TRBD2 identical over 10 bases. CDR3 size: 17 residues. Germline trimming cut 5 bases from V and 9 bases from J; bases unmatched to any gene: 21. The germline V gene has CDR1 DFQATT and CDR2 SNEGSKA (reference sequence). The CDR3 loop reads CSASTPLSLAGPRAQYF. In DNA form, the CDR3 reads TGCAGTGCTTCCACGCCCCTTTCACTAGCGGGACCCCGGGCCCAGTACTTC.

This clonotype occurred a few times. V is TRBV24-1 and J is TRBJ2-3; 11 bases agree with TRBD1. Trimming took 4 bases from V and 5 from J; bases not matched to a gene: 7. The germline CDR1 and CDR2 sequences are KGHDR and SFDVKD. The CDR3 sequence is 16 residues long. The CDR3 reads CATSESGTGGVDTQYF. The CDR3 nucleotides read TGTGCCACCAGTGAGTCCGGGACAGGGGGAGTAGATACGCAGTATTTT.

This clonotype was seen a few times. The V call is TRBV28, the J call TRBJ1-2; D not resolved. Germline loops: CDR1 MDHEN, CDR2 SYDVKM. CDR3 size: 13 residues. Trimming removed 5 bases from V and 1 base from J, with 8 bases in between. The CDR3 DNA sequence: TGTGCCAGCAGTGGGCAGTTTAACTATGGCTACACCTTC. It encodes CASSGQFNYGYTF.